These T cell receptor beta chains were read from a single sample in a study of T-cell reconstitution after alpha-beta-depleted transplantation in children. TCRdb called the PCR reads again in MiXCR, with one record for every CDR3 protein. Among 780,000 or so distinct CDR3 sequences listed, 16% were seen once. The starting material was PBMCs, mostly from graft donor cells, obtained 360 days after TCRalphabeta/CD19-depleted stem cell transplant. These receptors were collected from a male patient younger than 18 who had a stem cell transplant for acute lymphoblastic leukemia, so the T cells may come from the graft donor. Both conserved end residues are part of each CDR3. A D gene is named only where the DNA matches it firmly. Clone size is stated in some rows and not others, as once, few, many or a class when expanded.

D: -
length: 16
V: TRBV4-1
J: TRBJ2-7
size: few
DNA: TGCGCCAGCAGCCAAGATAGTAGGGAACGAGTGTACGAGCAGTACTTC
CDR3: CASSQDSRERVYEQYF

D: TRBD2
length: 17
V: TRBV6-4
J: TRBJ2-3
size: -
DNA: TGTGCCAGCAGTGACTCCCCTAGCGGAAGAAGCACAGATACGCAGTATTTT
CDR3: CASSDSPSGRSTDTQYF

D: TRBD2
length: 16
V: TRBV27
J: TRBJ2-5
size: few
DNA: TGTGCCAGCAGTTCCCTTGGGTCGGGAGGCCATGGGACCCAGTACTTC
CDR3: CASSSLGSGGHGTQYF

D: TRBD2
length: 15
V: TRBV9
J: TRBJ2-1
size: -
DNA: TGTGCCAGCAGCGTAACGGTAGCGGGAGAGGGGGAGCAGTTCTTC
CDR3: CASSVTVAGEGEQFF

D: TRBD1
length: 14
V: TRBV10-3
J: TRBJ2-7
size: many
DNA: TGTGCCATCAATTCTGGGACAGGGAACTACGAGCAGTACTTC
CDR3: CAINSGTGNYEQYF

D: -
length: 16
V: TRBV7-8
J: TRBJ2-2
size: few
DNA: TGTGCCAGCAGCTTAGGTCCGGGACTTTTCACCGGGGAGCTGTTTTTT
CDR3: CASSLGPGLFTGELFF

D: -
length: 13
V: TRBV20-1
J: TRBJ1-3
size: many
DNA: TGCAGTGCTAGAGACCTGTCTGGAAACACCATATATTTT
CDR3: CSARDLSGNTIYF

D: TRBD1
length: 17
V: TRBV4-2
J: TRBJ1-2
size: few
DNA: TGTGCCAGCAGCCAAGAAGGGGACAGGGGCCGCATCTATGGCTACACCTTC
CDR3: CASSQEGDRGRIYGYTF

D: -
length: 13
V: TRBV24-1
J: TRBJ2-3
size: -
DNA: TGTGCCACCAGTGATGTGACTGGCAATACGCAGTATTTT
CDR3: CATSDVTGNTQYF

D: -
length: 13
V: TRBV7-8
J: TRBJ2-3
size: -
DNA: TGTGCCAGCAGCTTAGTTGGGAAAGATACGCAGTATTTT
CDR3: CASSLVGKDTQYF

D: -
length: 14
V: TRBV5-1
J: TRBJ1-2
size: -
DNA: TGCGCCAGCACGCGGGACGACTCTAACTATGGCTACACCTTC
CDR3: CASTRDDSNYGYTF

D: TRBD2
length: 15
V: TRBV7-9
J: TRBJ2-5
size: few
DNA: TGTGCCAGCAGCTCCCTGGGGGGGGGAGCGGAGACCCAGTACTTC
CDR3: CASSSLGGGAETQYF

D: TRBD2
length: 17
V: TRBV29-1
J: TRBJ2-1
size: few
DNA: TGCAGCGTTGAGGGGCGGGAGGGCCTTATCCCCTACAATGAGCAGTTCTTC
CDR3: CSVEGREGLIPYNEQFF

D: -
length: 13
V: TRBV11-1
J: TRBJ2-3
size: -
DNA: TGTGCCAGCAGACTTACGGAGGGGACTACGCAGTATTTT
CDR3: CASRLTEGTTQYF

D: TRBD1
length: 14
V: TRBV5-1
J: TRBJ1-1
size: -
DNA: TGCGCCAGCAGCTGGGACAGGGAGAGCACTGAAGCTTTCTTT
CDR3: CASSWDRESTEAFF

D: TRBD2
length: 15
V: TRBV29-1
J: TRBJ2-5
size: -
DNA: TGCAGCGTCCTCGGGACTAGCGGGCGACAAGAGACCCAGTACTTC
CDR3: CSVLGTSGRQETQYF

D: -
length: 15
V: TRBV20-1
J: TRBJ2-7
size: -
DNA: TGCAGTGCTAGAGAACCCGGGACGCCAACCTACGAGCAGTACTTC
CDR3: CSAREPGTPTYEQYF

D: TRBD2
length: 14
V: TRBV4-1
J: TRBJ2-7
size: -
DNA: TGCGCCAGTCCCCTTGGGCTAGCGGCCTACGAGCAGTACTTC
CDR3: CASPLGLAAYEQYF

D: -
length: 16
V: TRBV24-1
J: TRBJ2-3
size: -
DNA: TGTGCCACCAGTGATCCCGGGAGCGAAAGCACAGATACGCAGTATTTT
CDR3: CATSDPGSESTDTQYF